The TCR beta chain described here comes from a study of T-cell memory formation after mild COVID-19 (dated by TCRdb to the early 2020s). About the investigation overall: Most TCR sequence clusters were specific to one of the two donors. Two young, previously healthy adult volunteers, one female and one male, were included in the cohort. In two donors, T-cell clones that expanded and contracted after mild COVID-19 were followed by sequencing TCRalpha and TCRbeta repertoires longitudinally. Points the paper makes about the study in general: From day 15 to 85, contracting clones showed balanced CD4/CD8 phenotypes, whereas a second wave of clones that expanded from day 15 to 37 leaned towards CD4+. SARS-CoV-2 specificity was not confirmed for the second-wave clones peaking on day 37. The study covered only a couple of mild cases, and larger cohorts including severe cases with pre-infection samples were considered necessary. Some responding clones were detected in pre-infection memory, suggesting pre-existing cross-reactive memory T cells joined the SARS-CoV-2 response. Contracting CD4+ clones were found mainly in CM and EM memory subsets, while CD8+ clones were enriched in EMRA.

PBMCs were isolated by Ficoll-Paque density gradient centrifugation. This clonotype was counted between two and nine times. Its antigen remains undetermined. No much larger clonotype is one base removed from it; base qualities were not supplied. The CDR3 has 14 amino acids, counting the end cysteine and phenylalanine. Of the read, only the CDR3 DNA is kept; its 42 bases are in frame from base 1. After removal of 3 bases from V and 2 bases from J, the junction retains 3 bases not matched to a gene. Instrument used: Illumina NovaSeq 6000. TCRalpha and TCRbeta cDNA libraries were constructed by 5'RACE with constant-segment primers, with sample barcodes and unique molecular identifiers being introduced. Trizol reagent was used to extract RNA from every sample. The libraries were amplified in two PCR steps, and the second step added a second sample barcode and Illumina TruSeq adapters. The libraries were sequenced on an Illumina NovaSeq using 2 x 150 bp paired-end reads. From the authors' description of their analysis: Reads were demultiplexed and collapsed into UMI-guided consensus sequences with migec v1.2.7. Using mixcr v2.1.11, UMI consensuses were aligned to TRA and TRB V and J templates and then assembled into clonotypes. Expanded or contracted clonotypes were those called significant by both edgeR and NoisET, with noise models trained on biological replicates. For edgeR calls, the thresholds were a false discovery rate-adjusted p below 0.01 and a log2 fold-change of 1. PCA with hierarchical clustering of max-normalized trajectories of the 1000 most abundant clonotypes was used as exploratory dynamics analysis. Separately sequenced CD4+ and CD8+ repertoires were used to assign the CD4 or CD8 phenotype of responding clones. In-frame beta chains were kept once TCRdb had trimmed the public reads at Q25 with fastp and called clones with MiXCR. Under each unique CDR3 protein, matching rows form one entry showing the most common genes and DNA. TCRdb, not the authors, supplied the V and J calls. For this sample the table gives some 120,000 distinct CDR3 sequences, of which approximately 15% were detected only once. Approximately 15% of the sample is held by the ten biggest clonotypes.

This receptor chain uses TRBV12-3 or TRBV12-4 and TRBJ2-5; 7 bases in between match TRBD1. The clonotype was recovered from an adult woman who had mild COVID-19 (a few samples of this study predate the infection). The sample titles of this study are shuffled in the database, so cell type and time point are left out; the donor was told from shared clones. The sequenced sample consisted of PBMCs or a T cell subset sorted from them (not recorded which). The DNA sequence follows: TGTGCCAGCAGTTTCCCGGGACAGCAAGAGACCCAGTACTTC. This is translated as CASSFPGQQETQYF.